The 23 T cell receptor beta chains below were found in one sample sequenced in a study of CD8 T cells in cerebrospinal fluid in Alzheimer's disease. TCRdb re-called the 10x single-cell sequencing reads; every CDR3 protein appears as one record, without DNA. This table holds fewer than 1,400 distinct CDR3 sequences. Specimen: cerebrospinal fluid. The receptors originated from a human donor with mild cognitive impairment.

This clonotype is called medium-sized based on its frequency. The chain uses TRBV6-1 and TRBJ2-3; the D gene TCRdb calls, TRBD2, cannot be checked with no DNA. The CDR3 covers 14 residues. Germline-derived CDR1 and CDR2 are MNHNS and SASEGT. The CDR3: CASSDWPNLDTQYF.

According to its frequency, this clonotype is medium-sized. The chain has TRBV5-4 and TRBJ2-3; TCRdb's D gene call, TRBD1, goes unchecked for lack of DNA. Per the germline V gene, CDR1 is SGHNT and CDR2 is YYREEE (reference sequence). The length of the CDR3 is 15 residues. CDR3 amino acids: CASSPRTGGGNTQYF. The full variable domain, rest sourced from reference TRBV5-4 and TRBJ2-3, is ETGVTQSPTHLIKTRGQQVTLRCSSQSGHNTVSWYQQALGQGPQFIFQYYREEENGRGNFPPRFSGLQFPNYSSELNVNALELDDSALYLCASSPRTGGGNTQYFGPGTRLTVL.

This clonotype is deemed medium-sized by its frequency. The rearrangement uses TRBV5-1 and TRBJ2-6; checking the TCRdb D call of TRBD1 is not possible without DNA. The CDR3 runs to 15 residues. Looked up from germline, CDR1 is SGHRS and CDR2 is YFSETQ. The CDR3 sequence: CASSLVGDGANVLTF.

By frequency, this clonotype registers large. The chain is built from TRBV6-5 and TRBJ2-7; TCRdb's D call, TRBD2, is unchecked because there is no DNA. This CDR3 region has 14 residues. Germline V gene data show CDR1 as MNHEY and CDR2 as SVGAGI. The CDR3 spells CASSYRRGGYEQYF.

Considering frequency, this clonotype is large (0.1 to 1%). The V gene is TRBV5-1, the J gene TRBJ1-6; lacking DNA, the TRBD1 call made by TCRdb goes unchecked. Per germline, CDR1 SGHRS and CDR2 YFSETQ. The CDR3 runs 16 residues. The CDR3 reads CASSSPTGVGNSPLHF.

By frequency, this clonotype registers medium-sized. The V and J genes are TRBV5-4 and TRBJ1-2; TCRdb's D gene call, TRBD1, goes unchecked for lack of DNA. Looked up from germline, CDR1 is SGHNT and CDR2 is YYREEE (reference sequence). The CDR3 is 13 residues long. The CDR3 protein is CASSYDRGYGYTF. The variable domain in full, with the rest retrieved from reference TRBV5-4 and TRBJ1-2, is ETGVTQSPTHLIKTRGQQVTLRCSSQSGHNTVSWYQQALGQGPQFIFQYYREEENGRGNFPPRFSGLQFPNYSSELNVNALELDDSALYLCASSYDRGYGYTFGSGTRLTVV.

The chain joins TRBV19 to TRBJ1-1; absent DNA, TCRdb's TRBD1 call cannot be checked. Germline V gene data show CDR1 as LNHDA and CDR2 as SQIVND (reference sequence). The CDR3 is 15 amino acids. This CDR3 is CASTEQGRLNTEAFF.

This clonotype is deemed medium-sized by its frequency. V and J are TRBV7-2 and TRBJ2-1; the D call from TCRdb, TRBD1, cannot be confirmed without DNA. Germline CDR1 SGHTA, CDR2 FQGNSA. This CDR3 is built from 12 residues. The CDR3 region is CASANRGNEQFF.

This clonotype registers large by frequency. CDR3 sequence: CASSAAMTSMTEAFF. The chain combines TRBV6-5 with TRBJ1-1. This CDR3 region has 15 residues. The V gene's germline CDR1 is MNHEY and CDR2 SVGAGI.

This clonotype shows up as medium-sized by frequency. V and J are TRBV7-2 and TRBJ2-2; the TRBD1 assignment by TCRdb is unverifiable without DNA. The CDR3 spans 16 residues. Germline-derived CDR1 and CDR2 are SGHTA and FQGNSA. The chain's CDR3 is CASAHRTGSGGGELFF. Supplemented by reference TRBV7-2 and TRBJ2-2, the full variable domain reads GAGVSQSPSNKVTEKGKDVELRCDPISGHTALYWYRQSLGQGLEFLIYFQGNSAPDKSGLPSDRFSAERTGGSVSTLTIQRTQQEDSAVYLCASAHRTGSGGGELFFGEGSRLTVL.

Measured by frequency, this clonotype is medium-sized. The J gene is TRBJ1-2, the V gene TRBV20-1; TCRdb selects TRBD1, and the lack of DNA leaves this call unchecked. The CDR3 consists of 13 residues. Germline V CDR1 and CDR2: DFQATT, SNEGSKA (reference sequence). The CDR3 protein is CSASPRDNYGYTF.

This clonotype is labeled large based on frequency. The chain recombines TRBV6-2 or TRBV6-3 with TRBJ1-5; the TCRdb call, TRBD1, lacks DNA for checking. CDR3 length: 13 residues. Germline values: CDR1 MNHEY, CDR2 SVGEGT. The CDR3 loop reads CASSRQGNQPQHF.

This clonotype registers medium-sized by frequency. The rearrangement links TRBV5-1 to TRBJ2-2. CDR3 size: 14 residues. Germline assignment: CDR1 SGHRS and CDR2 YFSETQ. This CDR3 reads CASSLGQYTGELFF.

This clonotype is labeled medium-sized based on frequency. This sequence joins TRBV3-1 and TRBJ2-4. CDR1 is LGHDT, CDR2 YNNKEL, per germline (reference sequence). This CDR3 contains 15 residues. The CDR3 reads CASSRRTSEKNIQYF.

Judged by frequency, this clonotype is medium-sized (0.01 to 0.1%). The CDR3 here is CASRTDGRYNEQFF. The chain is built from TRBV12-3 or TRBV12-4 and TRBJ2-1; absent DNA, TCRdb's TRBD1 call cannot be checked. This CDR3 comprises 14 residues.

Judged by frequency, this clonotype is medium-sized (0.01 to 0.1%). The J gene is TRBJ2-7, the V gene TRBV3-1. The germline V gene encodes CDR1 LGHDT and CDR2 YNNKEL (reference sequence). This CDR3 comprises 12 residues. CDR3 region: CASSQVEREQYF.

By frequency, this clonotype registers large. The V call is TRBV5-1, the J call TRBJ2-2; TCRdb proposes TRBD2, but this gene call is untestable without DNA. The CDR3 runs to 13 residues. Germline V CDR1 and CDR2: SGHRS, YFSETQ. The CDR3: CASSPVSGGATVF.

This clonotype is called medium-sized based on its frequency. This chain links TRBV6-6 with TRBJ1-1; TCRdb names TRBD1, which stays unverified in the absence of DNA. The CDR3 covers 13 residues. Germline V gives CDR1 MNHNY, CDR2 SVGAGI (reference sequence). CDR3: CASSEGQNTEAFF.

Measured by frequency, this clonotype is medium-sized. V is TRBV5-1 and J is TRBJ1-2; TCRdb proposes TRBD1, but this gene call is untestable without DNA. Looked up from germline, CDR1 is SGHRS and CDR2 is YFSETQ. This CDR3 spans 17 amino acids. CDR3 residues: CASSLGQGRDLNYGYTF.

This clonotype is classed as large by frequency. The chain employs TRBV29-1 and TRBJ1-5; TCRdb calls TRBD1, which cannot be checked without DNA. Germline lookup yields CDR1 SQVTM and CDR2 ANQGSEA. The CDR3 contains 13 residues. The CDR3 sequence: CSVGGGHNQPQHF.

This clonotype is labeled medium-sized based on frequency. This chain joins TRBV4-3 and TRBJ2-3; TCRdb indicates TRBD1, and absent DNA this call remains unverified. The CDR3 has 15 residues. CDR1 and CDR2 from the germline V gene are LGHNA and YSLEER. The CDR3 reads CASSQGGASTDTQYF.

This clonotype is classed as large by frequency. The chain uses TRBV28 and TRBJ2-1; TCRdb gives TRBD2 as the D gene, but with no DNA this cannot be confirmed. This CDR3 spans 15 amino acids. CDR1 is MDHEN, CDR2 SYDVKM, per germline. The CDR3 loop is CASSPPGPGGGEQFF.

According to its frequency, this clonotype is large. The chain carries TRBV5-1 and TRBJ2-3. Looked up from germline, CDR1 is SGHRS and CDR2 is YFSETQ. The CDR3 totals 15 residues. CDR3 amino acids: CASSLDGELTDTQYF.